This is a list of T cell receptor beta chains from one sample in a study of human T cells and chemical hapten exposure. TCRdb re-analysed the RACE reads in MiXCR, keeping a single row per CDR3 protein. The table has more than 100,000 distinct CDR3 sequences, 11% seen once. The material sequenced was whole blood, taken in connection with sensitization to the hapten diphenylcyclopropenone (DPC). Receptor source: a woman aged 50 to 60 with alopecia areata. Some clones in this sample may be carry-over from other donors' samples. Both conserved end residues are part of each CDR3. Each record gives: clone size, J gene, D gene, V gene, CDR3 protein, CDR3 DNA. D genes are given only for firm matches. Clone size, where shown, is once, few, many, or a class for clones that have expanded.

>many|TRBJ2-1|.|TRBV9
CASSVAGINEQFF
TGTGCCAGCAGCGTAGCCGGGATCAATGAGCAGTTCTTC
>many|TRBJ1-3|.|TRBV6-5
CASSRAGASGNTIYF
TGTGCCAGCAGTCGGGCCGGCGCGTCTGGAAACACCATATATTTT
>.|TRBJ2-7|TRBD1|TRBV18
CASSRLGGQGAHEQYF
TGTGCCAGCTCACGCCTAGGGGGACAGGGGGCCCACGAGCAGTACTTC
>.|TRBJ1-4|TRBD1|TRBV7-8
CASSPGQGREKLFF
TGTGCCAGCAGCCCAGGACAGGGGAGGGAAAAACTGTTTTTT
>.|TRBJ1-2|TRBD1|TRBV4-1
CASSQDRQGANGYTF
TGCGCCAGCAGCCAAGATAGGCAGGGGGCGAATGGCTACACCTTC
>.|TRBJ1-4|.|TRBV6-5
CASSADRPTNEKLFF
TGTGCCAGCAGTGCGGACAGACCAACTAATGAAAAACTGTTTTTT
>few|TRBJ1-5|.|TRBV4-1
CASSQDGGPQPQHF
TGCGCCAGCAGCCAAGACGGGGGGCCACAGCCCCAGCATTTT
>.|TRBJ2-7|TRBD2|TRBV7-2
CASNPGGSSYEQYF
TGTGCCAGCAACCCGGGGGGGAGCTCCTACGAGCAGTACTTC
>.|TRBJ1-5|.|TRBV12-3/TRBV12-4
CASSYLTVSYPHF
TGTGCCAGCAGCTACCTGACAGTATCATATCCGCATTTT
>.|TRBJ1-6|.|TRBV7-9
CAITPPGSSPLHF
TGTGCCATCACTCCACCAGGAAGTTCACCCCTCCACTTT
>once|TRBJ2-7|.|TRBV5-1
CASSVDPIEAYEQYF
TGCGCCAGCAGCGTGGACCCCATAGAAGCCTACGAGCAGTACTTC
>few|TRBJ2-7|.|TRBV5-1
CASSSYRDSYEQYF
TGCGCCAGCAGCTCATACAGGGACTCCTACGAGCAGTACTTC
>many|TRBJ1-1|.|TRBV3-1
CASSQDTPLGAFF
TGTGCCAGCAGCCAAGACACCCCCCTGGGAGCTTTCTTT
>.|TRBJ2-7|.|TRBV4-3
CASSQFTGILYEQYF
TGCGCCAGCAGCCAGTTTACAGGGATTCTCTACGAGCAGTACTTC
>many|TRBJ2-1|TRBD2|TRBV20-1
CSASLAGGRNEQFF
TGCAGTGCTTCACTAGCGGGAGGAAGGAATGAGCAGTTCTTC
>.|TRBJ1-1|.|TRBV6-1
CASSEASTGSSNTEAFF
TGTGCCAGCAGTGAAGCTAGTACTGGCAGCTCGAACACTGAAGCTTTCTTT
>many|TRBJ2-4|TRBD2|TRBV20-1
CSARAGANTKNIQYF
TGCAGTGCAAGAGCGGGGGCCAACACCAAAAACATTCAGTACTTC
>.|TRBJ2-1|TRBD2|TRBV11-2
CAITDQGTSSYNEQFF
TGTGCCATTACGGATCAGGGGACTAGCTCCTACAATGAGCAGTTCTTC
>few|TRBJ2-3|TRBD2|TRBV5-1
CASSWDTSGGPLDTQYF
TGCGCCAGCAGCTGGGACACTAGCGGGGGACCCCTAGATACGCAGTATTTT
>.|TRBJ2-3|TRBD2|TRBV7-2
CASSRRPLAGGSTDTQYF
TGTGCCAGCAGCCGCCGCCCACTAGCGGGAGGTAGCACAGATACGCAGTATTTT
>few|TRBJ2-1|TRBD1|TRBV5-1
CASGDRSSNEQFF
TGCGCCAGCGGGGACAGGTCGAGCAATGAGCAGTTCTTC
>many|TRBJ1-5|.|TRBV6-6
CASIGAGNQPQHF
TGTGCCAGCATCGGAGCCGGCAATCAGCCCCAGCATTTT
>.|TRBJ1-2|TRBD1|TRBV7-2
CASSLNDRVYGYTF
TGTGCCAGCAGCTTAAACGACAGGGTCTATGGCTACACCTTC
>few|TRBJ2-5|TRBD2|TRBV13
CASSGGKETQYF
TGTGCCAGTTCCGGGGGGAAGGAGACCCAGTACTTC
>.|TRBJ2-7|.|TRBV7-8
CASSFGRLSSYEQYF
TGTGCCAGCAGCTTCGGCAGATTAAGCTCCTACGAGCAGTACTTC
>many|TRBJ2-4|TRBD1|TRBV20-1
CSRQGQAKNIQYF
TGCAGTCGACAGGGCCAAGCCAAAAACATTCAGTACTTC
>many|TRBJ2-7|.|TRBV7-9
CASSLVIGASYEQYF
TGTGCCAGCAGCTTAGTTATCGGGGCATCCTACGAGCAGTACTTC
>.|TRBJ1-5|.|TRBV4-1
CASSQGRFPNQPQHF
TGCGCCAGCAGCCAAGGGAGGTTTCCTAATCAGCCCCAGCATTTT
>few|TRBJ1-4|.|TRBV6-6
CASSYAKGGRGNEKLFF
TGTGCCAGCAGTTACGCTAAGGGGGGCAGGGGTAATGAAAAACTGTTTTTT
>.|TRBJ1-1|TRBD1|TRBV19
CASSTTTGAIEAFF
TGTGCCAGTAGTACGACGACAGGGGCGATTGAAGCTTTCTTT
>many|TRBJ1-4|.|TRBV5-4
CASSLQQGSNEKLFF
TGTGCCAGCAGCTTACAACAAGGGAGTAATGAAAAACTGTTTTTT
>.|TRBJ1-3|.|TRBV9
CASSAQGNSGNTIYF
TGTGCCAGCAGCGCTCAGGGGAACTCCGGAAACACCATATATTTT
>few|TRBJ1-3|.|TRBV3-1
CASTLRDSGNTIYF
TGTGCCAGCACCCTCAGGGACTCTGGAAACACCATATATTTT
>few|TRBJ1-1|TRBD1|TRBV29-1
CSVRDRGLPEAFF
TGCAGCGTTCGGGACAGGGGATTACCTGAAGCTTTCTTT
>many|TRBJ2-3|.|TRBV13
CASSRGWTDTQYF
TGTGCCAGCAGCCGGGGGTGGACAGATACGCAGTATTTT
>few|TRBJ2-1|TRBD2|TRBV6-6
CASSSAGGPEYEQFF
TGTGCCAGCAGTTCAGCGGGAGGGCCCGAGTATGAGCAGTTCTTC
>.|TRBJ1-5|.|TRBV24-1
CATREDGQEDQPQHF
TGTGCCACCAGAGAGGATGGCCAGGAGGATCAGCCCCAGCATTTT
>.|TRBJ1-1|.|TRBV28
CASVSLGRKAFF
TGTGCCAGCGTGAGCCTCGGACGGAAAGCTTTCTTT
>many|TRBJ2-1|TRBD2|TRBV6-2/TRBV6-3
CASSYSMAGEGNNEQFF
TGTGCCAGCAGTTACTCGATGGCGGGAGAAGGGAACAATGAGCAGTTCTTC
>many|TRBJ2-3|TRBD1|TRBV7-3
CASSLAGGSTDTQYF
TGTGCCAGCAGCTTAGCAGGGGGATCAACAGATACGCAGTATTTT